The 7 T cell receptor beta chains below were found in one sample sequenced in a study of CD8 T cells in Susac syndrome (dated by TCRdb to the late 2010s). Library method: the immunoSEQ multiplex PCR assay. RNA was extracted using the RNeasy kit, and about 0.5 to 1 ug of the RNA was reverse transcribed with random hexamers. TCRdb trimmed the raw reads at Q25, called clones with MiXCR and kept productive beta chains. Entries are consolidated by CDR3 protein sequence, retaining the most common genes and DNA. Counted in this sample were some 110,000 distinct CDR3 sequences; 85% to 95% of them appeared once. The ten largest clonotypes hold approximately 0.093% of the sample. The sequencing input was CD4+ T cells from PBMCs. The receptors shown here come from a human donor with multiple sclerosis.

The V call is TRBV29-1, the J call TRBJ1-2; weak D call: TRBD1 (5 bases). The CDR3 is made up of 14 amino acids. From germline, CDR1 is SQVTM and CDR2 ANQGSEA. V lost 1 base to trimming and J lost 7 bases, with 16 bases between them. CDR3 loop: CSVEGFGGSGGYTF. CDR3 DNA: TGCAGCGTTGAAGGTTTCGGGGGAAGCGGTGGCTACACCTTC.

The rearrangement uses TRBV3-1 and TRBJ2-7; 7 bases are shared with TRBD2. With V trimmed by 2 bases and J by 4 bases, 8 bases remained unmatched. The germline CDR1 and CDR2 sequences are LGHDT and YNNKEL (reference sequence). This CDR3 is built from 15 residues. CDR3 nucleotide sequence: TGTGCCAGCAGCCAAATGAGCGGGGCGATGTACGAGCAGTACTTC. Its protein product is CASSQMSGAMYEQYF.

The chain is built from TRBV20-1 and TRBJ1-5; the D gene is possibly TRBD1 (6 bases). The V end lost 3 bases, the J end lost 7 bases, and 22 bases lay between the germline ends. Germline lookup yields CDR1 DFQATT and CDR2 SNEGSKA (reference sequence). The length of the CDR3 is 16 residues. The CDR3 region is CSASGGGREVRQPQHF. The CDR3, as DNA: TGCAGTGCTAGTGGGGGGGGCAGGGAGGTTCGGCAGCCCCAGCATTTT.

This chain links TRBV7-3 with TRBJ2-7; the D call may be TRBD1 or TRBD2 (5 bases each). Deletions cut 1 base from V and 5 bases from J, with 15 bases between. Looked up from germline, CDR1 is SGHTA and CDR2 is FQGTGA. CDR3 length: 15 amino acids. CDR3 coding DNA: TGTGCCAGCAGCTTAAACGGGGCCGAAGGCGACGAGCAGTACTTC. Translation gives CASSLNGAEGDEQYF.

V and J are TRBV20-1 and TRBJ2-7; TRBD2 is a possible D gene (6 bases). CDR1 is DFQATT and CDR2 is SNEGSKA in the germline V gene (reference sequence). Trimming took 1 base from V and 4 from J, leaving 14 bases between them. This CDR3 comprises 14 residues. The CDR3 bases are TGCAGTGCTAGAGGACTAGTCGAGGAGTACGAGCAGTACTTC. Its protein is CSARGLVEEYEQYF.

The CDR3 sequence is CASRSLWEAFF. In nucleotides, the CDR3 is TGTGCCAGCAGGTCCCTGTGGGAAGCTTTCTTT. The chain uses TRBV12-3 or TRBV12-4 and TRBJ1-1; no firm D call. The CDR3 totals 11 residues. V was clipped by 6 bases and J by 8 bases, with 10 bases between them.

The CDR3 protein is CASSGGGGLATRSYGYTF. CDR3 coding DNA: TGTGCCAGCAGTGGAGGGGGTGGGTTGGCGACGAGATCCTATGGCTACACCTTC. V usage is TRBV6-1 and J usage is TRBJ1-2, with D maybe TRBD1 (6 bases). CDR1 is MNHNS, CDR2 SASEGT, per germline. The CDR3 length is 18 residues. V lost 4 bases and J lost 4, with 25 bases in between.